Sequencing of this T cell receptor beta chain was carried out in a study of T cell therapy after organ transplantation. Study-level background: Responders numbered eight and nonresponders two among roughly 10 patients. General study results and limits: Lower pretherapy CD8 clonality went with larger post-therapy fold change.

A word on this clone: Its antigen is undetermined.

Libraries were prepared by immunoSEQ multiplex PCR; TCRdb keeps only in-frame clonotypes and omits some of them. The sample shows around 180 clones, less than 70% of them seen only once. Therapy product cells were restimulated with a CMV peptide pool for roughly four hours, then IFN-gamma-secreting cells were captured. The TCR originated in a human patient who had received a solid organ transplant and had CMV disease. A share of the T cells may be of graft donor origin. What was sequenced was cultured CD8+ T cells.

DNA of the CDR3: TGTGCCAGCATTGGGGACGACTACGAGCAGTACTTC. The encoded protein is CASIGDDYEQYF. V usage is TRBV6-6 and J usage is TRBJ2-7; D could derive from TRBD1 or TRBD2 (5 bases each). Germline values: CDR1 MNHNY, CDR2 SVGAGI (reference sequence). V was clipped by 7 bases and J by 3 bases, with 10 bases between them. The CDR3 has 12 amino acids.